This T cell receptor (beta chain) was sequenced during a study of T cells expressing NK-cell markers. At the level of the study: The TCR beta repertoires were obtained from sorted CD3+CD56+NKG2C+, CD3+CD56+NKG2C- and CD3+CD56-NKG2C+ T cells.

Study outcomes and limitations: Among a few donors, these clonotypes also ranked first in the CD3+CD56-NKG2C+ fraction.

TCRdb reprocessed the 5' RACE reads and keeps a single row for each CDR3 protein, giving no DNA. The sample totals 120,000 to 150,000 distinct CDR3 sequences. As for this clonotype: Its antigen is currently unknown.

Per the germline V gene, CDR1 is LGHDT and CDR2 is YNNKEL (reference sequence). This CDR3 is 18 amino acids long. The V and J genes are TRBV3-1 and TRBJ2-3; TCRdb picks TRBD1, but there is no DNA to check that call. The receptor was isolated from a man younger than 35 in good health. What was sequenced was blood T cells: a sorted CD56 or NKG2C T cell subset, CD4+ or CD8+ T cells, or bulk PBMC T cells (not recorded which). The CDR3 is CASSQASGGTPGVAAQYF.